The sequence of this T cell receptor beta chain was determined in a study of T cell repertoires in cytomegalovirus infection. Study summary: Recently identified HLA-C-restricted CMV epitopes were used, and well-studied HLA-B-restricted CMV epitopes were used as well. General study findings and limits: CMV carriers having the relevant HLA were flagged by cumulative public TCR beta family frequency.

Deletions cut 1 base from V and 3 bases from J, with 12 bases between. The CDR3 is made up of 15 amino acids. In germline, CDR1 is LNHDA, CDR2 SQIVND (reference sequence). To note about this clonotype: Its antigen is not identified.

TCRdb reprocessed the reads with MiXCR, giving one entry per CDR3 protein. The sample shows fewer than 1,000,000 distinct CDR3 sequences, under 40% of them seen only once. The sequence derives from a human donor in good health (CMV status not recorded). Some clones in this sample may be carry-over from other donors' samples. The source was cultured CD8+ T cells from PBMCs, collected from culture after CMV antigen stimulation. V and J are TRBV19 and TRBJ2-5, with D unclear. This CDR3 is CASSIGSTDEETQYF. CDR3 nucleotide sequence: TGTGCCAGTAGTATAGGTTCCACAGACGAAGAGACCCAGTACTTC.